This TCR beta chain was sequenced during a study of blood T cell repertoires in COVID-19 (dated by TCRdb to 2020 to 2021). About the full investigation: Samples covering the acute and convalescent phases of COVID-19 were provided by collaborators in the United States, Italy and Spain. The repertoires were made available in a free public database intended to serve as a resource for research on the immune response to SARS-CoV-2. Nearly every sample came with metadata listing a de-identified subject ID, COVID-19 status, age in years and sex. Samples were obtained from the ongoing ImmuneRACE study (first 160 participants) and from over 1,000 subjects provided by 6 global collaborators. Deeply sampled blood TCRbeta repertoires from subjects exposed to, actively infected with, or recovered from COVID-19 were included in the dataset. The prospective study material was composed of cDNA or gDNA derived from T cells, B-cell-depleted T cells, or PBMCs. Where HLA class I and class II types were available, the types were taken from metadata supplied by the sample provider, not from assay-based typing.

The collaborating institutions used their own protocols to collect whole blood in K2EDTA tubes. For TCRbeta analysis, collaborators shipped samples in one of three forms: frozen whole blood, isolated PBMCs, or DNA extracted from either of those sample types. Remarks on this clone: Its cognate antigen has yet to be identified. Per-base qualities were not stored, and no clone one base away is much larger.

From its cysteine to its phenylalanine, the CDR3 spans 13 amino acids. Here the CDR3 DNA is all that survives: 39 bases in frame from base 1. V is cut by 3 bases and J by 2 bases, and the space between the germline ends is 6 bases. TCRbeta CDR3 regions were amplified from genomic DNA by means of the immunoSEQ Assay, a bias-controlled multiplex PCR. The authors' pipeline ran thus. Within the assay, amplification of reference gene primers was used to estimate how many nucleated cells each sample contained. Sequence reads were collapsed and filtered to measure the absolute abundance of every unique TCRbeta CDR3 rearrangement. For each sample, productive Simpson clonality was calculated as the square root of Simpson's diversity index across productive rearrangements. TCRdb took this table from immuneACCESS and kept in-frame rearrangements with V and J called. Such tables lack part of the clones; where checked against another copy, unresolved V genes explain under half of the gap, and the rest is unexplained. The DNA was the basis for D and trimming; V, J and clone size are from that table. This sample lists around 380,000 clones; 81% were detected once. Jointly, the top ten make up under 1.2% of the sample.

Study-level results and caveats: How much clinical and demographic metadata was included differed by source and by participant, and the metadata was provided uncurated.

The receptor was derived from a human donor with acute or convalescent COVID-19. The donor label of this sample is uncertain. Sample: peripheral blood. The sequence links TRBV12-3 or TRBV12-4 to TRBJ2-3, with no confidently assigned D gene. The DNA sequence follows: TGTGCCAGCAGTTTGCCAGACACAGATACGCAGTATTTT. Its translation is CASSLPDTDTQYF.